This T cell receptor (beta chain) derives from a study of cytomegalovirus exposure and HLA in healthy donors. Unrecorded immune exposures were likely, despite nominal health at sampling. The study's findings and limits: Several of the most significant clusters were apparently associated with common viral pathogens in a later analysis.

PCR involved 60 Vbeta and 13 Jbeta primers. Assay used: immunoSEQ multiplex PCR; TCRdb lists only in-frame clones, some missing. The sample has under 200,000 clones, about 77% seen once. The V end lost 1 base, the J end lost 2 bases, and 11 bases lay between the germline ends. This CDR3 is 15 amino acids long. Germline assignment: CDR1 SEHNR and CDR2 FQNEAQ (reference sequence). As concerns this clone: Its antigen is not known.

The gene calls are TRBV7-9 and TRBJ1-2, with D hard to call. The sequence was obtained from a middle-aged woman in good health and CMV-seropositive. Sequencing input: PBMCs. The CDR3 bases are TGTGCCAGCAGCTTAGTTCCAGTTCTGAACTATGGCTACACCTTC. Its protein is CASSLVPVLNYGYTF.